Each of the 6 T cell receptor beta chains below was sequenced from the same sample in a study of blood T cell repertoires in COVID-19. TCRdb's copy holds only in-frame clones and misses some; the assay was immunoSEQ multiplex PCR. This sample has over 100,000 clones; around 88% occur once, and the top ten carry about a tenth. The material sequenced was peripheral blood. The origin of the receptors is a man aged 50-60 years with acute or convalescent COVID-19.

The genes are TRBV7-6 and TRBJ1-1; D may be TRBD1 (5 bases). The germline V gene encodes CDR1 SGHVS and CDR2 FNYEAQ. V was trimmed by 2 bases and J by 4 bases, leaving 14 bases between them. The CDR3 totals 15 residues. This CDR3 is CASSLYLRGATEAFF. For the CDR3, the DNA is TGTGCCAGCAGCTTATATCTTCGCGGGGCCACTGAAGCTTTCTTT.

This chain links TRBV19 with TRBJ2-1, with 14 bases aligning to TRBD2. This CDR3 is 17 amino acids long. The ends lost 10 bases at V and 8 bases at J; junction bases unmatched: 16. Looked up from germline, CDR1 is LNHDA and CDR2 is SQIVND (reference sequence). This chain's CDR3 is CATDRGTSGSYADEQFF. DNA of the CDR3: TGTGCCACCGACCGAGGGACTAGCGGGAGTTATGCGGATGAGCAGTTCTTC.

The CDR3 region has the DNA TGTGCCAGCAGCCGGGACAGAGATTCACCCCTCCACTTT. It codes for CASSRDRDSPLHF. J is TRBJ1-6 and V is TRBV11-3; 7 bases map to TRBD1. With 5 bases clipped from V and 8 bases from J, the junction kept 3 bases outside the gene matches. This CDR3 spans 13 amino acids. Germline-derived CDR1 and CDR2 are SGHNT and YENEEA.

CDR3 sequence (DNA): TGCAGCGTTCGGACAGGGGGCCGCACTGAAGCTTTCTTT. It translates to CSVRTGGRTEAFF. V gene TRBV29-1 combines with J gene TRBJ1-1; TRBD1 matches at 11 bases. The CDR3 sequence is 13 residues long. Trimming cost V 5 bases and J 4 bases; bases outside gene matches: 3. Germline CDR1 and CDR2: SQVTM and ANQGSEA.

The chain carries TRBV2 and TRBJ2-5; D gene ambiguous. CDR3 length equals 12 residues. The V gene's germline CDR1 is SNHLY and CDR2 FYNNEI. Trimming took 5 bases from V and 7 from J, leaving 11 bases between them. The CDR3 region has the DNA TGTGCCAGCAGTACTATAGATGCGACCCAGTACTTC. Its protein product is CASSTIDATQYF.

CDR3 nucleotide sequence: TGTGCCAGCACCGCAGCGGGGGTCAATGAGCAGTTCTTC. Protein sequence: CASTAAGVNEQFF. V is TRBV28 and J is TRBJ2-1, with 8 bases lining up with TRBD2. The germline V gene has CDR1 MDHEN and CDR2 SYDVKM. The CDR3 covers 13 residues. V gave up 7 bases and J gave up 6 bases; unmatched junction bases: 5.